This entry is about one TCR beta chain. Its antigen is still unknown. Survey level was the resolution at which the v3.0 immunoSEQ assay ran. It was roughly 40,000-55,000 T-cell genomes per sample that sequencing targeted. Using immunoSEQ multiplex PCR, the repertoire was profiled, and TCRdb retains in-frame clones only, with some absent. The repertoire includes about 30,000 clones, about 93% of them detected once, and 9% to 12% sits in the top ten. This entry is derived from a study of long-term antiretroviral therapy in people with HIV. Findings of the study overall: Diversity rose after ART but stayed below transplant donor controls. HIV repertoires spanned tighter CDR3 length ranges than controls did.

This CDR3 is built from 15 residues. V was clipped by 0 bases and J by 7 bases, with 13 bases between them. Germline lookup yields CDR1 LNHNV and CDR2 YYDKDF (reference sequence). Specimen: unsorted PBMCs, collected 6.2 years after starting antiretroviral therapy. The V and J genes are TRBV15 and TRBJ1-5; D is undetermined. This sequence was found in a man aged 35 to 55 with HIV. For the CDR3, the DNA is TGTGCCACCAGCAGAGATCTTGAGGTGTACCAGCCCCAGCATTTT. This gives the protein CATSRDLEVYQPQHF.